This TCR beta chain was sequenced for a study of identical twins. For this clonotype: Its antigen is still unknown.

General study findings and limits: Out-of-frame TCR alpha sharing in monozygotic twins exceeded recombination model predictions. Cord blood beta clonotypes that were abundant carried fewer insertions, and memory repertoires showed no such trend. The study reached conclusions through statistical analysis that was cross-sectional, not following the same donors. The presence of invariant MAIT and iNKT cells could partly confound analyses of zero-insertion sequences.

Via MiXCR, TCRdb re-called the 5' RACE reads, giving one row per CDR3 protein. The table includes around 250,000 distinct CDR3 sequences, more than 9.5% detected once. V was trimmed by 8 bases and J by 2 bases, leaving 26 bases between them. This CDR3 is built from 18 residues. Germline V gene sequence: CDR1 SGHAT, CDR2 FQNNGV. The same specimen was also included in a second study, on yellow fever vaccine responses in identical twins.

This rearrangement joins TRBV11-2 to TRBJ2-3; D may be TRBD2 (7 bases). The sequence derives from a young woman in good health. Sequenced sample: memory (CD45RO+) T cells sorted from blood. CDR3 sequence: CASCAPGGGYPLTDTQYF. Written as DNA, the CDR3 is TGTGCCAGCTGTGCCCCGGGCGGGGGCTATCCCCTCACAGATACGCAGTATTTT.